The 4 T cell receptor beta chains given below trace back to one sample, sequenced in a study of Ad26.COV2.S vaccination and SARS-CoV-2 variants. Sample treatment: 19 received Ad26.COV2.S at low or high dose, single or two shots; about 5 received placebo; per-sample allocation not given. Day 63 following the first vaccine or placebo injection was when the samples were taken. Sequenced by immunoSEQ multiplex PCR; TCRdb stores in-frame clones only, minus some. The profile shows roughly 400,000 clones, around 92% of them singletons. Specimen: peripheral blood, collected in a trial of Ad26.COV2.S vaccine versus placebo. These receptors all come from a person between 18 and 65 years old who received the Ad26.COV2.S COVID-19 vaccine or a placebo.

CDR3 nucleotide sequence: TGTGCCAGCAGCTTCCCGACTAGCTACACCGGGGAGCTGTTTTTT. Protein sequence: CASSFPTSYTGELFF. The chain has TRBV7-2 and TRBJ2-2; 7 positions agree with TRBD2. Germline V gene sequence: CDR1 SGHTA, CDR2 FQGNSA. There are 15 residues in the CDR3. The V segment lost 3 bases and the J segment 3 bases; nucleotides outside the gene matches: 4.

The genes are TRBV5-1 and TRBJ2-3; possible D gene TRBD2, 6 bases. This CDR3 is 16 amino acids long. V lost 1 base to trimming and J lost 5 bases, with 17 bases between them. Germline V lookup: CDR1 SGHRS, CDR2 YFSETQ. The CDR3: CASSLFGRGTGDTQYF. CDR3 coding DNA: TGCGCCAGCAGCTTGTTTGGACGCGGGACGGGAGATACGCAGTATTTT.

The chain recombines TRBV28 with TRBJ2-7; 7 bases match TRBD1. Germline V lookup: CDR1 MDHEN, CDR2 SYDVKM. The CDR3 extends over 17 amino acids. V was clipped by 2 bases and J by 3 bases; unmatched bases: 13. The CDR3 DNA is TGTGCCAGCAGTTTAGCCCCCGACAGGGCCCTTATCTACGAGCAGTACTTC. Translation: CASSLAPDRALIYEQYF.

V is TRBV5-8 and J is TRBJ1-1; D remains unclear. There are 13 residues in the CDR3. V dropped 1 base and J dropped 1 base, with 5 bases sitting between them. Per the germline V gene, CDR1 is SGHTS and CDR2 is YDEGEE. The CDR3 region has the DNA TGTGCCAGCAGCTTGTACCGGAACACTGAAGCTTTCTTT. Its translation: CASSLYRNTEAFF.